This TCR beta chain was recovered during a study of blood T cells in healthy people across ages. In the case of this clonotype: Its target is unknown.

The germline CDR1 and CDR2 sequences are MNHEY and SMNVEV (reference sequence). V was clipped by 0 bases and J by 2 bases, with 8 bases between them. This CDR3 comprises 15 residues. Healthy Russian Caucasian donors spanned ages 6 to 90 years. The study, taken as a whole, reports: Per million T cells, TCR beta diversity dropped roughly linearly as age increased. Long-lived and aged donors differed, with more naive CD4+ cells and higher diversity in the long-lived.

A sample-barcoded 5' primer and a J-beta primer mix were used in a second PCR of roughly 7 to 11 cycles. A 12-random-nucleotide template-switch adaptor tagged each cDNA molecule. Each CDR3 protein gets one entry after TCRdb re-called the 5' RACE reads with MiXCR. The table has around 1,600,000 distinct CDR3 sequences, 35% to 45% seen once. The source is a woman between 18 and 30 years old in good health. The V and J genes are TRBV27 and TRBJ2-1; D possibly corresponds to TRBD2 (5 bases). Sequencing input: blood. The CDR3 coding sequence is TGTGCCAGCAGTTTATCGGACGGGGCCTACAATGAGCAGTTCTTC. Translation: CASSLSDGAYNEQFF.